These 20 T cell receptor beta chains share one sample of origin, sequenced in a study of cytomegalovirus exposure and HLA in healthy donors. PCR used 60 Vbeta primers and 13 Jbeta primers. The assay was immunoSEQ multiplex PCR, and TCRdb's table has in-frame clones only and misses some. Of more than 90,000 clones in the sample, about 75% were seen once. The material sequenced was PBMCs. The receptors originated from a man aged 35 to 55 in good health and CMV-seropositive.

This clone was found once. V and J are TRBV25-1 and TRBJ2-1; the match to TRBD2 covers 14 bases. Germline V gives CDR1 MGHDK, CDR2 SYGVNS. This CDR3 is 16 amino acids long. After removal of 3 bases from V and 7 bases from J, the junction contained 5 bases not matched to a gene. CDR3 nucleotides: TGTGCCAGCAGTGACCCGACTAGCGGGAGGGGTAATGAGCAGTTCTTC. It translates to CASSDPTSGRGNEQFF.

This chain links TRBV2 with TRBJ2-1, with a weak D call TRBD2 (7 bases). From germline, CDR1 is SNHLY and CDR2 FYNNEI. V gave up 8 bases and J gave up 2 bases, with 13 bases separating them. The CDR3 is 14 amino acids. This chain's CDR3 is CASRAGATYNEQFF. CDR3 nucleotides: TGTGCCAGCCGCGCGGGGGCCACCTACAATGAGCAGTTCTTC.

This rearrangement joins TRBV6-1 to TRBJ2-7, with TRBD2 matching 12 bases. CDR3 length: 16 amino acids. V lost 4 bases and J lost 2; bases outside the gene matches: 6. The V gene's germline CDR1 is MNHNS and CDR2 SASEGT. The CDR3 bases are TGTGCCAGCAGTGGGGGACTAGCGGGCCTCACCTACGAGCAGTACTTC. Translating it yields CASSGGLAGLTYEQYF.

This clone showed up just a few times. The same CDR3 arises from other DNA sequences in this sample as well. The chain uses TRBV9 and TRBJ2-3, with a tentative D call TRBD1 (6 bases). The V gene's germline CDR1 is SGDLS and CDR2 YYNGEE. Trimming cost V 2 bases and J 1 base, with 11 bases left between them. The CDR3 totals 15 residues. The CDR3 DNA is TGTGCCAGCAGCGTGGAACAGGGCCGCACAGATACGCAGTATTTT. Translation: CASSVEQGRTDTQYF.

The chain combines TRBV15 with TRBJ2-7; 8 nucleotides agree with TRBD2. This CDR3 is built from 16 residues. In germline, CDR1 is LNHNV, CDR2 YYDKDF (reference sequence). V was pared by 1 base and J by 2 bases, with 7 bases of the junction left unmatched. CDR3 amino acids: CATSRAGGFTPYEQYF. CDR3 nucleotide sequence: TGTGCCACCAGCAGAGCGGGAGGGTTTACCCCCTACGAGCAGTACTTC.

V usage is TRBV5-6 and J usage is TRBJ1-4, with TRBD1 as a possible D gene (6 bases). CDR1 and CDR2 (germline): SGHDT, YYEEEE. V was cut by 4 bases and J by 4 bases, with 17 bases left in between. This CDR3 spans 16 amino acids. The CDR3, as DNA: TGTGCCAGCAGCCTACCTATGGGGGCGGGTAATGAAAAACTGTTTTTT. Amino acids: CASSLPMGAGNEKLFF. Full variable domain (outside the CDR3, taken from reference TRBV5-6 and TRBJ1-4): DAGVTQSPTHLIKTRGQQVTLRCSPKSGHDTVSWYQQALGQGPQFIFQYYEEEERQRGNFPDRFSGHQFPNYSSELNVNALLLGDSALYLCASSLPMGAGNEKLFFGSGTQLSVL.

V usage is TRBV27 and J usage is TRBJ2-1, with 7 bases aligning to TRBD1. V dropped 8 bases and J dropped 6; count of bases not matched to a gene: 7. Per germline, CDR1 MNHEY and CDR2 SMNVEV (reference sequence). This CDR3 has 13 residues. The CDR3: CASVFAGGNEQFF. CDR3 nucleotides: TGTGCCAGCGTATTTGCAGGGGGCAATGAGCAGTTCTTC.

V gene TRBV5-1 combines with J gene TRBJ1-2, with TRBD1 identical over 9 bases. The junction had 8 bases not matched to a gene; V was cut back by 3 bases and J by 5 bases. Looked up from germline, CDR1 is SGHRS and CDR2 is YFSETQ. The length of the CDR3 is 15 residues. CDR3 sequence: CASSYGTGRGYGYTF. Written as DNA, the CDR3 is TGCGCCAGCAGCTACGGGACAGGGAGGGGTTATGGCTACACCTTC.

The chain recombines TRBV5-1 with TRBJ1-2; no reliable D call. The V gene lost 4 bases and the J gene lost 5 bases, with 12 bases spanning the gap. This CDR3 is 13 amino acids long. CDR1 and CDR2 from the germline V gene are SGHRS and YFSETQ. The CDR3 spells CASSLGDGYGYTF. CDR3 coding DNA: TGCGCCAGCAGCCTTGGAGACGGTTATGGCTACACCTTC.

This clone has a handful of counts. The rearrangement uses TRBV12-5 and TRBJ2-7, with 12 bases that match TRBD2. With V trimmed by 5 bases and J by 2 bases, 4 bases remained unmatched. Per the germline V gene, CDR1 is LGHNT and CDR2 is FRNRAP. There are 15 residues in the CDR3. This CDR3 reads CASGPSGGGTYEQYF. The CDR3 DNA is TGTGCTAGTGGTCCTAGCGGGGGGGGGACCTACGAGCAGTACTTC.

The genes are TRBV11-2 and TRBJ2-3, with TRBD2 matching over 7 bases. The CDR3 covers 16 residues. Germline V gives CDR1 SGHAT, CDR2 FQNNGV. With 3 bases clipped from V and 2 bases from J, the junction kept 8 bases outside the gene matches. CDR3 in amino acids: CASSFMASGYTDTQYF. CDR3 in DNA: TGTGCCAGCAGCTTCATGGCTAGCGGATACACAGATACGCAGTATTTT.

This clone turned up a few times. The gene calls are TRBV29-1 and TRBJ2-2, with 7 bases aligning to TRBD1. The V and J ends lost 6 bases and 1 base, in that order; junction bases with no gene match: 5. CDR1 SQVTM and CDR2 ANQGSEA come from the germline V gene. This CDR3 contains 14 residues. CDR3 loop: CSVKQGRNTGELFF. DNA of the CDR3: TGCAGCGTCAAACAGGGGCGGAACACCGGGGAGCTGTTTTTT.

The chain couples TRBV10-3 to TRBJ1-1, with TRBD1 matching 7 bases. Trimming took 2 bases from V and 4 from J; bases not matched to a gene: 4. CDR3 length: 14 amino acids. Germline CDR1 reads ENHRY; CDR2 reads SYGVKD. The CDR3 reads CAISEAGGSTEAFF. The CDR3 DNA follows: TGTGCCATCAGTGAGGCAGGGGGGAGCACTGAAGCTTTCTTT.

The genes are TRBV21-1 and TRBJ2-5; TRBD1, the table's D call, was not compared with the DNA. TRBV21-1 is recorded as a pseudogene. The length of the CDR3 is 13 residues. In nucleotides, the CDR3 is TGTGCCAGCAGCGGACAGTCTAAGGGGACCCAGTACTTC. It yields the protein CASSGQSKGTQYF.

The gene calls are TRBV27 and TRBJ2-6; possibly TRBD1 for D (5 bases). The germline CDR1 and CDR2 sequences are MNHEY and SMNVEV (reference sequence). CDR3 length equals 15 residues. Between the trimmed V and J ends, which lost 0 bases and 7 bases, there was a span of 10 bases. The CDR3 nucleotides are TGTGCCAGCAGTTTATCAGGGGAAGTTGCCAACGTCCTGACTTTC. This codes for CASSLSGEVANVLTF.

This clone showed up just a few times. The chain joins TRBV28 to TRBJ2-7, with D tentatively TRBD1 (6 bases). The CDR3 runs 12 residues. V lost 6 bases, J lost 5 bases, and 11 bases lay in between. Germline loops: CDR1 MDHEN, CDR2 SYDVKM. CDR3 bases: TGTGCCAGCAGCCCAGGGGCGGACGAGCAGTACTTC. It codes for CASSPGADEQYF.

This chain links TRBV2 with TRBJ2-5; D is possibly TRBD2 (6 bases). Looked up from germline, CDR1 is SNHLY and CDR2 is FYNNEI. V gave up 3 bases and J gave up 4 bases, with 12 bases separating them. The CDR3 has 14 residues. In DNA form, the CDR3 reads TGTGCCAGCAGTGAGTTTCAGGGAGGAGAGACCCAGTACTTC. Its translation: CASSEFQGGETQYF.

This clone was seen a few times. This chain connects TRBV10-3 to TRBJ2-5, with D maybe TRBD2 (7 bases). This CDR3 region has 16 residues. Germline V CDR1 and CDR2: ENHRY, SYGVKD. Trimming took off 2 bases at V and 5 bases at J, with 18 bases between the two ends. CDR3 DNA: TGTGCCATCAGTGAGGGGGGCGGGAGAGGGAAGGAGACCCAGTACTTC. Translation: CAISEGGGRGKETQYF.

This clone came up once. V is TRBV7-6 and J is TRBJ1-2; D gene ambiguous. The V and J ends lost 5 bases and 8 bases respectively, with 18 bases between them. Germline V gives CDR1 SGHVS, CDR2 FNYEAQ. CDR3 length equals 14 residues. The CDR3 loop is CASSPFAGGGGYTF. In nucleotides, the CDR3 is TGTGCCAGCAGCCCATTTGCCGGAGGAGGCGGCTACACCTTC.

The V gene is TRBV18, the J gene TRBJ2-5; TRBD1 matches 7 bases. In germline, CDR1 is KGHSH, CDR2 LQKENI. CDR3 length: 13 amino acids. With 4 bases clipped from V and 3 bases from J, the junction kept 2 bases outside the gene matches. The CDR3 spells CASSLGQEETQYF. The CDR3 DNA sequence: TGTGCCAGCTCACTTGGACAGGAAGAGACCCAGTACTTC.